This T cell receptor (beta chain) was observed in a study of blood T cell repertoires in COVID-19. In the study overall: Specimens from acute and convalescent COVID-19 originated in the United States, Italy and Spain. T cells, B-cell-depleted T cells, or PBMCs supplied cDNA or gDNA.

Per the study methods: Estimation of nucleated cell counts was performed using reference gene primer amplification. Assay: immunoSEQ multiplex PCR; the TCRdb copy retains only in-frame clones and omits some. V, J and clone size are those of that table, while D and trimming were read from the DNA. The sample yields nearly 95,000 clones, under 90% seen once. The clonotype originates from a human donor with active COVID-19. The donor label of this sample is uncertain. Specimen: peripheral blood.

Written as DNA, the CDR3 is TGTGCCAGCAGCAAGGGACAGACCAACCAAGAGACCCAGTACTTC. Translating it yields CASSKGQTNQETQYF. V usage is TRBV28 and J usage is TRBJ2-5; 7 bases align to TRBD1. The length of the CDR3 is 15 residues. Germline CDR1 is MDHEN and CDR2 is SYDVKM. J lost 0 bases, V lost 6 bases, and 7 bases had no gene match.